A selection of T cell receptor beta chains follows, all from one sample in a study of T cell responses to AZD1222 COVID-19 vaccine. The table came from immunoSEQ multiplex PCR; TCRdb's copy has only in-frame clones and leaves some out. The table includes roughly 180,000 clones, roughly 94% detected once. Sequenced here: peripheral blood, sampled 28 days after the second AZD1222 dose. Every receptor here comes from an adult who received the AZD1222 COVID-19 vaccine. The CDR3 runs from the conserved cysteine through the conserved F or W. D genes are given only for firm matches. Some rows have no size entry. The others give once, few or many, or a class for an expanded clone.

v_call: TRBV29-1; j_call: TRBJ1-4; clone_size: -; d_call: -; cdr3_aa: CSAIGGSGEKLFF; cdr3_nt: TGCAGCGCCATCGGGGGGAGTGGAGAAAAACTGTTTTTT
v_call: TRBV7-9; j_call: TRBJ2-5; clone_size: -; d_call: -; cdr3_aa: CASSLGWRGEGETQYF; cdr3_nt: TGTGCCAGCAGCTTGGGATGGCGGGGTGAGGGAGAGACCCAGTACTTC
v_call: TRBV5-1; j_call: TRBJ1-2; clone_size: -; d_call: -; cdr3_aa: CASSLGPDGYTF; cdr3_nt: TGCGCCAGCAGCTTGGGTCCCGACGGCTACACCTTC
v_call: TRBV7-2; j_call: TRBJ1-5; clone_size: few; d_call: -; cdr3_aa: CASSLSGTRNQPQHF; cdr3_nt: TGTGCCAGCAGCTTGTCCGGGACAAGAAATCAGCCCCAGCATTTT
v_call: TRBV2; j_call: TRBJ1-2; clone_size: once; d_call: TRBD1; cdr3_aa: CASSEEGQGFSGYTF; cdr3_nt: TGTGCCAGCAGTGAAGAGGGACAGGGGTTTTCTGGCTACACCTTC
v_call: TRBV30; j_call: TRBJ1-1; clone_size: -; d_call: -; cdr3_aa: CAWKKKGGAVMNTEAFF; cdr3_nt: TGTGCCTGGAAGAAAAAGGGGGGCGCGGTGATGAACACTGAAGCTTTCTTT
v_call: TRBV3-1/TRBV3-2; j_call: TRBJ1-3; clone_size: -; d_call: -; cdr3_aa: CASSQTEGLTIYF; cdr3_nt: TGTGCCAGCAGCCAAACCGAAGGTTTGACCATATATTTT
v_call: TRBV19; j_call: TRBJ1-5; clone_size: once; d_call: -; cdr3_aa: CAIGYTVSNQPQHF; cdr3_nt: TGTGCCATTGGATACACCGTTAGCAATCAGCCCCAGCATTTT
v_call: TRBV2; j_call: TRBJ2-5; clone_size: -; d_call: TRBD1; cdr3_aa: CASSEKRTGETQYF; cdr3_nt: TGTGCCAGCAGTGAAAAAAGGACAGGGGAGACCCAGTACTTC
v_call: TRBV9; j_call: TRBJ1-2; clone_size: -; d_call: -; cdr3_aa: CASSVVGNYGYTF; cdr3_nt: TGTGCCAGCAGCGTAGTGGGGAACTATGGCTACACCTTC
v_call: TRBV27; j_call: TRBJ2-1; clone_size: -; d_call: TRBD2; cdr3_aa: CASRQASGSWSYNEQFF; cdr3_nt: TGTGCCAGCAGGCAAGCTAGCGGGAGTTGGTCCTACAATGAGCAGTTCTTC
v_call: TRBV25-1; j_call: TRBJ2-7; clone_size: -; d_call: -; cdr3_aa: CASSRMGLDEQYF; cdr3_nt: TGTGCCAGCAGTAGGATGGGGTTGGACGAGCAGTACTTC
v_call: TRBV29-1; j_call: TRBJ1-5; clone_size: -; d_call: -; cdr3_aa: CSVAAGRNQPQHF; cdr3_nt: TGCAGCGTGGCCGCAGGCCGCAATCAGCCCCAGCATTTT
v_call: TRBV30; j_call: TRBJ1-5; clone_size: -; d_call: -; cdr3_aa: CAWSGGSNQPQHF; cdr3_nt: TGTGCCTGGAGTGGCGGTAGCAATCAGCCCCAGCATTTT
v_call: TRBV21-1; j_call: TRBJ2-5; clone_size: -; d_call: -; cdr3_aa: CASAGSGRRLKTQYF; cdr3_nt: TGTGCCAGCGCGGGTAGCGGGAGACGTTTGAAGACCCAGTACTTC
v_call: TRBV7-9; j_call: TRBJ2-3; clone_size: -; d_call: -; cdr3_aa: CASSLAFSSTDTQYF; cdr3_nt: TGTGCCAGCAGCTTAGCGTTCAGTAGCACAGATACGCAGTATTTT
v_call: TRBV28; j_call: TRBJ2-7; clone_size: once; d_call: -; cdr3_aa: CASSSGSYEQYF; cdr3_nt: TGTGCCAGCAGTTCGGGGAGCTACGAGCAGTACTTC
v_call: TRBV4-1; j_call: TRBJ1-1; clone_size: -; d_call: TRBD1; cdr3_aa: CASSQDTRHGIRGRLMNTEAFF; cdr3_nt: TGCGCCAGCAGCCAAGACACCCGTCACGGGATTAGGGGGCGCCTTATGAACACTGAAGCTTTCTTT
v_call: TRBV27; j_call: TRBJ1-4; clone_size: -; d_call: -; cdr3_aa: CASSFARGAQSNEKLFF; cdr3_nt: TGTGCCAGCAGTTTTGCTCGGGGGGCGCAGTCTAATGAAAAACTGTTTTTT
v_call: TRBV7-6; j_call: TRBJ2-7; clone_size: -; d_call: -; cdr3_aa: CASYEQYF; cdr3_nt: TGTGCCAGTTACGAGCAGTACTTC
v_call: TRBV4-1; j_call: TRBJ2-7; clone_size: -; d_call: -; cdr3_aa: CASSQDPVGRGDEQYF; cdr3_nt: TGCGCCAGCAGCCAAGATCCAGTTGGGCGAGGGGACGAGCAGTACTTC
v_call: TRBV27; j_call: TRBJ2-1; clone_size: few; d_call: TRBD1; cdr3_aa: CASRSGQGGFYNEQFF; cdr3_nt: TGTGCCAGCAGATCGGGACAGGGAGGATTCTACAATGAGCAGTTCTTC
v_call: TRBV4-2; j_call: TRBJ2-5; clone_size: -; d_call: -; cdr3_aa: CASSQPGAETQYF; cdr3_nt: TGTGCCAGCAGCCAACCCGGGGCCGAGACCCAGTACTTC
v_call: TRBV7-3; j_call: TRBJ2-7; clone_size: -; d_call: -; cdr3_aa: CASSLAPGPYEQYF; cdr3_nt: TGTGCCAGCAGCTTAGCGCCAGGACCCTACGAGCAGTACTTC
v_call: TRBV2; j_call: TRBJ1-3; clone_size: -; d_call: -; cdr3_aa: CASSDRYSGNTIYF; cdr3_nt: TGTGCCAGCAGTGACAGGTACTCTGGAAACACCATATATTTT
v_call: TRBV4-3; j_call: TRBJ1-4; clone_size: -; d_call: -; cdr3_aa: CASSQDGGSEKLFF; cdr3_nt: TGCGCCAGCAGCCAAGACGGTGGGTCTGAAAAACTGTTTTTT
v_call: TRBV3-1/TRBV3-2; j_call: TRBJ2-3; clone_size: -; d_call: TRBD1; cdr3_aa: CASSRGDRGHADTQYF; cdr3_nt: TGTGCCAGCAGCCGAGGGGACAGGGGGCACGCAGATACGCAGTATTTT
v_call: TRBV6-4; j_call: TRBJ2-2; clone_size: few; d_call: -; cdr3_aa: CASSSGNTGELFF; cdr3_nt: TGTGCCAGCAGTAGCGGGAACACCGGGGAGCTGTTTTTT
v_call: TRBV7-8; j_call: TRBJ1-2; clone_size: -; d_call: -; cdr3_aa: CASSLDLAPAYGYTF; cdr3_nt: TGTGCCAGCAGCTTAGATTTGGCACCGGCCTATGGCTACACCTTC
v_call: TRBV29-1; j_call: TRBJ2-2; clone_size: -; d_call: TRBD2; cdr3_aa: CSATGLAGPSTGELFF; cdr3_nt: TGCAGCGCTACGGGACTAGCGGGACCCTCAACCGGGGAGCTGTTTTTT